This T cell receptor (beta chain) originates from a study of monozygotic twins with inflammatory bowel disease. Skipping T cell sorting, the study isolated total RNA directly from whole blood. The CDR3 spans 14 residues. Germline V gives CDR1 SEHNR, CDR2 FQNEAQ (reference sequence). TCRdb reprocessed the 5' RACE reads and reports one entry per CDR3 protein, with no DNA. This table lists 300,000 to 400,000 distinct CDR3 sequences. The clonotype was recovered from a human donor with ulcerative colitis or Crohn's disease, or a healthy co-twin of an affected twin (not recorded which). V is TRBV7-9 and J is TRBJ1-1; TCRdb's D call, TRBD1, is unchecked because there is no DNA. Sequenced material: blood. CDR3 amino acids: CASSLRQGDTEAFF. Full variable domain (remainder filled in from reference TRBV7-9 and TRBJ1-1): DTGVSQNPRHKITKRGQNVTFRCDPISEHNRLYWYRQTLGQGPEFLTYFQNEAQLEKSRLLSDRFSAERPKGSFSTLEIQRTEQGDSAMYLCASSLRQGDTEAFFGQGTRLTVV.